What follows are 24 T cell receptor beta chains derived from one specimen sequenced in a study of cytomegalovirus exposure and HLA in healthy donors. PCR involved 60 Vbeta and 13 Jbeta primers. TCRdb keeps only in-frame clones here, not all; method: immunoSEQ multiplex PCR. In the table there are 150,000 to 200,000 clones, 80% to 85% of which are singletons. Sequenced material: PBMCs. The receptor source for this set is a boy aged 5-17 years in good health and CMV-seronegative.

The CDR3 here is CASSLSWTGSVMNTEAFF. CDR3 in DNA: TGTGCCAGCAGTTTATCGTGGACAGGATCGGTCATGAACACTGAAGCTTTCTTT. The gene calls are TRBV27 and TRBJ1-1; 7 bases line up with TRBD1. Per the germline V gene, CDR1 is MNHEY and CDR2 is SMNVEV (reference sequence). CDR3 size: 18 residues. V shed 0 bases, J shed 0 bases, and the junction held 10 bases outside the gene matches.

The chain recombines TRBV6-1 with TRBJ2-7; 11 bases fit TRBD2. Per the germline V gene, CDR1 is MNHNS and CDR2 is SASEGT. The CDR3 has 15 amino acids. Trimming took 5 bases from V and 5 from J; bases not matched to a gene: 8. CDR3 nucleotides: TGTGCCAGCAGTCCGACTAGCGGGAATCGCGACGAGCAGTACTTC. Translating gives CASSPTSGNRDEQYF.

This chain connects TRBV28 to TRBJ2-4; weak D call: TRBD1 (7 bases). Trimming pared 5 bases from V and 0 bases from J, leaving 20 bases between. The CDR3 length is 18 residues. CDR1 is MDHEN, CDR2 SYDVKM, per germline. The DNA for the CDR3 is TGTGCCAGCAGTCCCCCGACGCCAGGGGGGCTAGCCAAAAACATTCAGTACTTC. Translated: CASSPPTPGGLAKNIQYF.

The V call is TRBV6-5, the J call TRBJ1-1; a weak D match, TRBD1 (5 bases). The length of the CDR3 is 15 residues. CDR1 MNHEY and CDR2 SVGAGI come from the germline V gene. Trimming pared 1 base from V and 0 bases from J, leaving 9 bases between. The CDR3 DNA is TGTGCCAGCAGTTACTTTGGGGGGATGAACACTGAAGCTTTCTTT. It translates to CASSYFGGMNTEAFF.

The CDR3 DNA reads as TGTGCCAGCTCAGCGGACAGGGTACAACATTTCTCTGGGGCCAACGTCCTGACTTTC. Translation: CASSADRVQHFSGANVLTF. The chain employs TRBV18 and TRBJ2-6; 8 nucleotides line up with TRBD1. The CDR3 has 19 amino acids. The germline V gene has CDR1 KGHSH and CDR2 LQKENI. V shed 5 bases, J shed 0 bases, and the junction held 12 bases outside the gene matches.

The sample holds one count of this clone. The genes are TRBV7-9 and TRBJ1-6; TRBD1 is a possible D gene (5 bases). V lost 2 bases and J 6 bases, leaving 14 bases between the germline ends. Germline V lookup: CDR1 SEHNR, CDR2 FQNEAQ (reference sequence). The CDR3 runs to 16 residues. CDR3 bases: TGTGCCAGCAGCTTAAAGCCCCCGGGGGGTAATTCACCCCTCCACTTT. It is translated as CASSLKPPGGNSPLHF.

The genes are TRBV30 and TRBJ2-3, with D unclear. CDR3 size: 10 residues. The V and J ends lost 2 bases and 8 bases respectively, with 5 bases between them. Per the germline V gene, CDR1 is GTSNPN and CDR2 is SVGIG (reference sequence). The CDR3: CAWSSSTQYF. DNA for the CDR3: TGTGCCTGGAGTTCCTCTACGCAGTATTTT.

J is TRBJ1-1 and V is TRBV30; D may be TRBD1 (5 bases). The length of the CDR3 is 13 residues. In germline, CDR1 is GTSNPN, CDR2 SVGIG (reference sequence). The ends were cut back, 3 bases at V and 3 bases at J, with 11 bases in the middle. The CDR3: CAWRIRGDTEAFF. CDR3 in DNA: TGTGCCTGGAGAATCCGGGGGGACACTGAAGCTTTCTTT. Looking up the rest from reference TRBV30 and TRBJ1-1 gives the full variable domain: SQTIHQWPATLVQPVGSPLSLECTVEGTSNPNLYWYRQAAGRGLQLLFYSVGIGQISSEVPQNLSASRPQDRQFILSSKKLLLSDSGFYLCAWRIRGDTEAFFGQGTRLTVV.

This chain's CDR3 is CASGLSGGAEQFF. As DNA, the CDR3 is TGTGCTAGTGGTTTATCAGGGGGAGCTGAGCAGTTCTTC. J is TRBJ2-1 and V is TRBV12-5, with 7 bases fitting TRBD1. CDR3 length: 13 residues. The germline gives CDR1 LGHNT, CDR2 FRNRAP. Trimming cost V 3 bases and J 9 bases; bases outside gene matches: 5.

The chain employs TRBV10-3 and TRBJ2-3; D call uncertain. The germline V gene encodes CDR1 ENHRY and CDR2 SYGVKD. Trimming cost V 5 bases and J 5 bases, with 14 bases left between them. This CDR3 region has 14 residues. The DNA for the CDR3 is TGTGCCATCAGTAGGAGCGAAACTAAAGATACGCAGTATTTT. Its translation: CAISRSETKDTQYF.

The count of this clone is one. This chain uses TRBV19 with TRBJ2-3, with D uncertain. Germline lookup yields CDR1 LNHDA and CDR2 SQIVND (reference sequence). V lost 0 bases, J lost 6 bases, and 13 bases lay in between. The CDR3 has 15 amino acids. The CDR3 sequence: CASSIDRLSADTQYF. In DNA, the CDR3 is TGTGCCAGTAGTATAGATAGATTGAGTGCGGATACGCAGTATTTT. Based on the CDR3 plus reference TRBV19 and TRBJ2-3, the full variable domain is DGGITQSPKYLFRKEGQNVTLSCEQNLNHDAMYWYRQDPGQGLRLIYYSQIVNDFQKGDIAEGYSVSREKKESFPLTVTSAQKNPTAFYLCASSIDRLSADTQYFGPGTRLTVL.

This CDR3 is CASSQGNYGYTF. The CDR3 DNA is TGTGCCAGCAGCCAGGGCAACTATGGCTACACCTTC. The chain carries TRBV9 and TRBJ1-2, with a tentative D call TRBD1 (5 bases). The CDR3 totals 12 residues. V lost 4 bases to trimming and J lost 2 bases, with 6 bases between them. Looked up from germline, CDR1 is SGDLS and CDR2 is YYNGEE.

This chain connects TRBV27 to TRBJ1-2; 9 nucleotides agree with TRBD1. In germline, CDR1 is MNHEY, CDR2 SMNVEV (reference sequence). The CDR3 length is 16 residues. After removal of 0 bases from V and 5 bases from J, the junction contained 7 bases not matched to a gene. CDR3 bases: TGTGCCAGCAGTTTATCGAGGGGACAGGGACGTTATGGCTACACCTTC. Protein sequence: CASSLSRGQGRYGYTF.

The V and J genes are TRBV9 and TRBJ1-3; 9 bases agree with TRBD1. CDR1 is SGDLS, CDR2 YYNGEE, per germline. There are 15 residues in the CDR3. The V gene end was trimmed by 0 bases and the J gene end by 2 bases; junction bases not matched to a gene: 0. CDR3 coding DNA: TGTGCCAGCAGCGTAGGACAGGGGGCTGGAAACACCATATATTTT. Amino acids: CASSVGQGAGNTIYF.

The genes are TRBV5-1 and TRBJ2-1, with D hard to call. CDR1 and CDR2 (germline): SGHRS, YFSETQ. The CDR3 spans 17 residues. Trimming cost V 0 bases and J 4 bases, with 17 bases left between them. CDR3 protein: CASSLGVTLPGYNEQFF. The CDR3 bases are TGCGCCAGCAGCTTGGGGGTGACACTTCCTGGGTACAATGAGCAGTTCTTC.

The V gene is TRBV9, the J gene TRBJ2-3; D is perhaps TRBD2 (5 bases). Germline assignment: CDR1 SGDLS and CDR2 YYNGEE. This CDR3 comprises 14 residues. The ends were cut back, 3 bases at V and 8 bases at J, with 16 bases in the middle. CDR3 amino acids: CASSGPSSGSTQYF. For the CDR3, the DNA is TGTGCCAGCAGCGGACCCTCCTCGGGGAGTACGCAGTATTTT.

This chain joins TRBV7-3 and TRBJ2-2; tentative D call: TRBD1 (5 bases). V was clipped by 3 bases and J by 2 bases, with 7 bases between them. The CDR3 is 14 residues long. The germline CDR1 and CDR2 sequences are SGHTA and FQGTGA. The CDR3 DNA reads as TGTGCCAGCAGCTTGCAGGGAAACACCGGGGAGCTGTTTTTT. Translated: CASSLQGNTGELFF.

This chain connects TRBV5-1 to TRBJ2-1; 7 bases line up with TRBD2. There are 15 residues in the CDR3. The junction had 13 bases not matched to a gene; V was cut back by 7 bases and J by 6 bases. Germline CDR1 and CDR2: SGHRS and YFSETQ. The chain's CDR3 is CASSWGGGNGNEQFF. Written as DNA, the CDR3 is TGCGCCAGCTCCTGGGGGGGAGGGAACGGCAATGAGCAGTTCTTC.

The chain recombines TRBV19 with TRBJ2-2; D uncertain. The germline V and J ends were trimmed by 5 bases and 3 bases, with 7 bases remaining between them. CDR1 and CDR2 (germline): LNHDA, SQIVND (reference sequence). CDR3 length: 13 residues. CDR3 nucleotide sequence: TGTGCCAGTAGTCCATACTACACCGGGGAGCTGTTTTTT. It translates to CASSPYYTGELFF.

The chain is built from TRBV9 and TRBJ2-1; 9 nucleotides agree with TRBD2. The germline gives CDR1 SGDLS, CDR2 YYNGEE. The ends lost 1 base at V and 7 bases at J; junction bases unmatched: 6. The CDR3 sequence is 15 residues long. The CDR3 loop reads CASSVYGTSLNEQFF. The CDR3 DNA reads TGTGCCAGCAGCGTATATGGGACTAGCCTTAATGAGCAGTTCTTC.

The CDR3 loop is CASNYIGEGYGYTF. The CDR3 DNA follows: TGTGCCAGCAACTATATCGGGGAAGGCTATGGCTACACCTTC. This chain links TRBV6-1 with TRBJ1-2; D gene unclear. Per germline, CDR1 MNHNS and CDR2 SASEGT. The length of the CDR3 is 14 residues. V was shortened by 7 bases and J by 4 bases, with 16 bases between the two germline ends.

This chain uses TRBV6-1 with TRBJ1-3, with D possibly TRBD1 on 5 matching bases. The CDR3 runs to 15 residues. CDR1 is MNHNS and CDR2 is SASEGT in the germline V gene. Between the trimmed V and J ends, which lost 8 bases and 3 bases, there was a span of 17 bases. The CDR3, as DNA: TGTGCCAGCGGTAAAATGACAGAAAATGGAAACACCATATATTTT. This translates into CASGKMTENGNTIYF.

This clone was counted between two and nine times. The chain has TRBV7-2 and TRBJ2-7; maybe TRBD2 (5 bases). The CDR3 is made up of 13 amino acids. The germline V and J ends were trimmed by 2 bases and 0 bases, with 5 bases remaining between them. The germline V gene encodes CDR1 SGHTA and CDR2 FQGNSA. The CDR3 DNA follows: TGTGCCAGCAGCTTACTAGCCTCCTACGAGCAGTACTTC. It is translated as CASSLLASYEQYF.

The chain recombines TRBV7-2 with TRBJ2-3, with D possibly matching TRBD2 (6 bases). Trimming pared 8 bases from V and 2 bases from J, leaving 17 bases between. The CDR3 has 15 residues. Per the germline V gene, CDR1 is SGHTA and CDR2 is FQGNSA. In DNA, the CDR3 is TGTGCCAGCGGGGCACGGGACTTCTCCACAGATACGCAGTATTTT. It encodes CASGARDFSTDTQYF.